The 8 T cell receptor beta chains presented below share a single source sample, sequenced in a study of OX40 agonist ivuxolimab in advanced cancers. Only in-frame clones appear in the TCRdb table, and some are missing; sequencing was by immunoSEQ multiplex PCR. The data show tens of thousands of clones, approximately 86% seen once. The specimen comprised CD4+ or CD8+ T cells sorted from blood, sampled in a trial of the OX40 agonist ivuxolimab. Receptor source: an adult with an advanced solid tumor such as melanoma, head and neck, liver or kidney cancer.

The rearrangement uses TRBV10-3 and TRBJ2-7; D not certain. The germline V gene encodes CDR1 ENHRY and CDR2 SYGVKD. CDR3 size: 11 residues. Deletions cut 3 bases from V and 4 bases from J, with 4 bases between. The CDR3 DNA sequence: TGTGCCATCAGTGACTCATACGAGCAGTACTTC. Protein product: CAISDSYEQYF.

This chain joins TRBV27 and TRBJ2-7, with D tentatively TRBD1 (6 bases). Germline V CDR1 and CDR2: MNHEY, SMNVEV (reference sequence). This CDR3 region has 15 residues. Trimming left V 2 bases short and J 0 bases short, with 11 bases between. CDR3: CASSLRDTSSYEQYF. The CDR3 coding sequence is TGTGCCAGCAGTTTACGGGACACCTCCTCCTACGAGCAGTACTTC.

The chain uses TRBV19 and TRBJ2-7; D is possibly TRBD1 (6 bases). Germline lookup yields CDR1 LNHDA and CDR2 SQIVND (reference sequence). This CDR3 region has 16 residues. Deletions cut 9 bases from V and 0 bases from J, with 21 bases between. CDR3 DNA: TGTGCCAGGGGAAACAGGGCTCGGGAAGACTCCTACGAGCAGTACTTC. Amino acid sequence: CARGNRAREDSYEQYF.

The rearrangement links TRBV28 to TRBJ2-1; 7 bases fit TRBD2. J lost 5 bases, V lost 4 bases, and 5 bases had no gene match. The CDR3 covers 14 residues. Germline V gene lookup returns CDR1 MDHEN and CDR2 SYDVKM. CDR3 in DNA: TGTGCCAGCAGTTCCCCCGGGACTAACAATGAGCAGTTCTTC. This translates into CASSSPGTNNEQFF.

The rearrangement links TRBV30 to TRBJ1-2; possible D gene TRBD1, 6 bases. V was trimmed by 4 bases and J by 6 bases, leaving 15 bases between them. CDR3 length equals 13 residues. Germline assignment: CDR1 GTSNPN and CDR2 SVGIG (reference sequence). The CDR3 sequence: CAWTLNRDNGYTF. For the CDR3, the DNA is TGTGCCTGGACTTTGAACAGGGATAATGGCTACACCTTC. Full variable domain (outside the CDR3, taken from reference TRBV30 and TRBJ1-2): SQTIHQWPATLVQPVGSPLSLECTVEGTSNPNLYWYRQAAGRGLQLLFYSVGIGQISSEVPQNLSASRPQDRQFILSSKKLLLSDSGFYLCAWTLNRDNGYTFGSGTRLTVV.

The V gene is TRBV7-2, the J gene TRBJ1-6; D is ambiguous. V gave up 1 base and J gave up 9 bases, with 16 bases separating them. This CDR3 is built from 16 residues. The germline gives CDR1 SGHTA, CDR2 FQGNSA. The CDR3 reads CASSLDHTLYLSPLHF. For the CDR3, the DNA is TGTGCCAGCAGCTTAGACCACACCCTCTATCTTTCACCCCTCCACTTT.

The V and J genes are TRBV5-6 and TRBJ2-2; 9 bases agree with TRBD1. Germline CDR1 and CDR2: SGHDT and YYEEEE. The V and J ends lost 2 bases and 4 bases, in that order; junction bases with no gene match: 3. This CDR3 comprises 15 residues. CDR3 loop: CASSFLTGGTGELFF. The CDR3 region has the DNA TGTGCCAGCAGCTTCCTGACAGGGGGCACCGGGGAGCTGTTTTTT.

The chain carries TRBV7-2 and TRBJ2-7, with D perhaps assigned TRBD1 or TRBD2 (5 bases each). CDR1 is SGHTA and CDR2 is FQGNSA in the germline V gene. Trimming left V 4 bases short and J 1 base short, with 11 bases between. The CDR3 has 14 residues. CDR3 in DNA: TGTGCCAGCAGCTCCCAGTGGGGGTCCTACGAGCAGTACTTC. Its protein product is CASSSQWGSYEQYF.